These 23 T cell receptor beta chains came from one sample sequenced in a study of T cell changes during pregnancy in multiple sclerosis. Assay used: immunoSEQ multiplex PCR; TCRdb lists only in-frame clones, some missing. The data show 35,000 to 55,000 clones, more than 70% seen once. The specimen was CD8+ T cells from peripheral blood mononuclear cells, collected after pregnancy. Receptors originate from a female donor in good health, enrolled as a control in a pregnancy study.

This sequence joins TRBV7-9 and TRBJ1-1, with 8 bases matching TRBD1. Trimming at V came to 5 bases and at J to 7 bases, leaving 6 bases not matched to a gene. Germline V lookup: CDR1 SEHNR, CDR2 FQNEAQ (reference sequence). The CDR3 runs 13 residues. CDR3 sequence (DNA): TGTGCCAGCAGCCCGGGACAGGTAGTTGAAGCTTTCTTT. Its translation: CASSPGQVVEAFF. The full variable domain, in which reference TRBV7-9 and TRBJ1-1 provide the parts outside the CDR3, is DTGVSQNPRHKITKRGQNVTFRCDPISEHNRLYWYRQTLGQGPEFLTYFQNEAQLEKSRLLSDRFSAERPKGSFSTLEIQRTEQGDSAMYLCASSPGQVVEAFFGQGTRLTVV.

The chain couples TRBV4-3 to TRBJ1-2; D is unclear. The V end was cut by 1 base, the J end by 4 bases, with 13 bases between. In germline, CDR1 is LGHNA, CDR2 YSLEER. The CDR3 covers 15 residues. The CDR3 spells CASSQGESQVYGYTF. The CDR3 region has the DNA TGCGCCAGCAGCCAAGGAGAGTCGCAGGTCTATGGCTACACCTTC.

This clone was detected once. CDR3 in DNA: TGTGCCAGCAGTTTCGGTTTGACAGATACGCAGTATTTT. It is translated as CASSFGLTDTQYF. This chain connects TRBV27 to TRBJ2-3; no clear D gene. Germline V lookup: CDR1 MNHEY, CDR2 SMNVEV (reference sequence). With 3 bases removed from V and 3 bases from J, the gap between germline ends came to 7 bases. CDR3 length equals 13 residues.

The chain links TRBV14 to TRBJ2-5, with 8 bases aligning to TRBD1. V lost 3 bases to trimming and J lost 2 bases; unmatched junction nucleotides: 5. Germline V lookup: CDR1 SGHDN, CDR2 FVKESK. This CDR3 is 15 amino acids long. Written as DNA, the CDR3 is TGTGCCAGCAGCCAGGGAACAGGGGGTCAAGAGACCCAGTACTTC. Its translation: CASSQGTGGQETQYF.

The chain has TRBV13 and TRBJ2-7, with a weak D call TRBD1 (6 bases). This CDR3 spans 15 amino acids. Per germline, CDR1 PRHDT and CDR2 FYEKMQ (reference sequence). V dropped 0 bases and J dropped 5 bases, with 14 bases sitting between them. The CDR3 region is CASSLGGQGLDEQYF. The CDR3 region has the DNA TGTGCCAGCAGCTTAGGAGGGCAGGGGTTGGACGAGCAGTACTTC.

Note on this clone: Different DNA sequences within this sample yield the same CDR3. This sequence joins TRBV18 and TRBJ2-7; D not certain. Between the trimmed V and J ends, which lost 0 bases and 1 base, there was a span of 4 bases. Germline V gene sequence: CDR1 KGHSH, CDR2 LQKENI. CDR3 size: 13 residues. The CDR3 here is CASSPPGSYEQYF. The CDR3 bases are TGTGCCAGCTCACCACCCGGGTCCTACGAGCAGTACTTC.

The chain has TRBV6-6 and TRBJ2-7, with D perhaps matching TRBD2 (7 bases). The germline V gene has CDR1 MNHNY and CDR2 SVGAGI (reference sequence). Trimming shortened V by 8 bases and J by 0 bases, and 11 bases separated the two germline ends. The CDR3 is 13 residues long. The CDR3 reads CASGGASSYEQYF. CDR3 DNA sequence: TGTGCCAGCGGGGGGGCCAGCTCCTACGAGCAGTACTTC.

The V gene is TRBV7-2, the J gene TRBJ1-1; a weak D match, TRBD1 (5 bases). Trimming shortened V by 6 bases and J by 6 bases, and 14 bases separated the two germline ends. The CDR3 spans 13 residues. Germline CDR1 SGHTA, CDR2 FQGNSA. CDR3 nucleotides: TGTGCCAGCAGACCAGGCGGGGGGTCTGAAGCTTTCTTT. This codes for CASRPGGGSEAFF.

The chain has TRBV19 and TRBJ1-2; 8 bases line up with TRBD1. CDR3 length equals 16 residues. The germline V gene has CDR1 LNHDA and CDR2 SQIVND (reference sequence). V lost 3 bases and J lost 2; bases outside the gene matches: 8. The CDR3 sequence is CASSIGTGSGNYGYTF. For the CDR3, the DNA is TGTGCCAGTAGTATTGGGACAGGCTCGGGGAACTATGGCTACACCTTC.

The chain employs TRBV4-2 and TRBJ2-3; the match to TRBD2 covers 10 bases. Trimming at V came to 0 bases and at J to 0 bases, leaving 3 bases not matched to a gene. CDR3 length: 17 amino acids. Per the germline V gene, CDR1 is LGHNA and CDR2 is YNFKEQ. The CDR3 sequence is CASSQDALAGSTDTQYF. The CDR3 coding sequence is TGTGCCAGCAGCCAAGATGCACTAGCGGGGAGCACAGATACGCAGTATTTT.

The genes are TRBV7-8 and TRBJ1-1; the D gene is possibly TRBD1 (6 bases). Trimming shortened V by 1 base and J by 3 bases, and 9 bases separated the two germline ends. Germline V gene data show CDR1 as SGHVS and CDR2 as FQNEAQ. The CDR3 extends over 14 amino acids. The chain's CDR3 is CASSLEGGYTEAFF. In DNA form, the CDR3 reads TGTGCCAGCAGCTTAGAAGGGGGATACACTGAAGCTTTCTTT.

The chain has TRBV15 and TRBJ1-5; no clear D gene. Trimming removed 9 bases at V and 0 bases at J, with 24 bases between. The CDR3 totals 18 residues. The germline gives CDR1 LNHNV, CDR2 YYDKDF (reference sequence). CDR3 nucleotides: TGTGCCACAACGGCAGGACTTCAGACCGCATATAGCAATCAGCCCCAGCATTTT. Translation gives CATTAGLQTAYSNQPQHF.

V and J are TRBV19 and TRBJ2-3; TRBD2 might be the D (8 bases). The CDR3 is 18 amino acids. Trimming removed 7 bases at V and 2 bases at J, with 25 bases between. Germline V lookup: CDR1 LNHDA, CDR2 SQIVND (reference sequence). The CDR3 DNA reads as TGTGCCAGTATGAGGGGGCCAGCGGGGGAACGGGACACAGATACGCAGTATTTT. Its protein product is CASMRGPAGERDTDTQYF.

The chain recombines TRBV4-3 with TRBJ2-2, with TRBD2 identical over 12 bases. Germline lookup yields CDR1 LGHNA and CDR2 YSLEER. V was clipped by 1 base and J by 15 bases; unmatched bases: 15. The CDR3 extends over 17 amino acids. The chain's CDR3 is CASSQGLAGAPARGLFF. The CDR3 DNA sequence: TGCGCCAGCAGCCAAGGACTAGCGGGGGCCCCAGCCCGGGGATTGTTTTTT.

The V and J genes are TRBV30 and TRBJ1-1; 9 bases agree with TRBD1. The germline V gene encodes CDR1 GTSNPN and CDR2 SVGIG (reference sequence). J lost 3 bases, V lost 8 bases, and 7 bases had no gene match. The CDR3 has 13 residues. The CDR3 DNA follows: TGTGCCCTGGGCCGGACAGGGGACACTGAAGCTTTCTTT. Protein product: CALGRTGDTEAFF. The complete variable domain, with remaining parts taken from reference TRBV30 and TRBJ1-1, reads SQTIHQWPATLVQPVGSPLSLECTVEGTSNPNLYWYRQAAGRGLQLLFYSVGIGQISSEVPQNLSASRPQDRQFILSSKKLLLSDSGFYLCALGRTGDTEAFFGQGTRLTVV.

This chain uses TRBV9 with TRBJ1-2; 8 positions agree with TRBD1. Germline V gene sequence: CDR1 SGDLS, CDR2 YYNGEE. V lost 3 bases to trimming and J lost 3 bases; unmatched junction nucleotides: 7. This CDR3 contains 15 residues. The CDR3, as DNA: TGTGCCAGCAGCGCTAGGGTACAGGGGGACTATGGCTACACCTTC. It encodes CASSARVQGDYGYTF.

The V and J genes are TRBV27 and TRBJ2-7; possible D gene TRBD1, 5 bases. The V end was cut by 4 bases, the J end by 2 bases, with 12 bases between. CDR1 is MNHEY and CDR2 is SMNVEV in the germline V gene (reference sequence). This CDR3 is 14 amino acids long. The CDR3 loop reads CASSSPGLAYEQYF. The CDR3, as DNA: TGTGCCAGCAGTTCCCCAGGGTTAGCCTACGAGCAGTACTTC.

This CDR3 reads CASSQVRQNNEQFF. The CDR3 bases are TGCGCCAGCAGCCAAGTGCGACAGAACAATGAGCAGTTCTTC. The chain joins TRBV4-1 to TRBJ2-1, with D tentatively TRBD1 (5 bases). Looked up from germline, CDR1 is MGHRA and CDR2 is YSYEKL. CDR3 length equals 14 residues. With 1 base removed from V and 5 bases from J, the gap between germline ends came to 9 bases.

V gene TRBV30 combines with J gene TRBJ2-2; a weak D match, TRBD2 (7 bases). V was shortened by 1 base and J by 7 bases, with 16 bases between the two germline ends. The CDR3 contains 15 residues. The germline gives CDR1 GTSNPN, CDR2 SVGIG (reference sequence). For the CDR3, the DNA is TGTGCCTGGAGTGGGGATGGGGGGGCCGGCGGGGAGCTGTTTTTT. It is translated as CAWSGDGGAGGELFF. Supplemented by reference TRBV30 and TRBJ2-2, the full variable domain reads SQTIHQWPATLVQPVGSPLSLECTVEGTSNPNLYWYRQAAGRGLQLLFYSVGIGQISSEVPQNLSASRPQDRQFILSSKKLLLSDSGFYLCAWSGDGGAGGELFFGEGSRLTVL.

The chain combines TRBV29-1 with TRBJ2-7, with TRBD2 as a possible D gene (5 bases). Deletions cut 3 bases from V and 1 base from J, with 10 bases between. Germline CDR1 and CDR2: SQVTM and ANQGSEA. The CDR3 runs 13 residues. For the CDR3, the DNA is TGCAGCGTTGAGGAGGACCGATCCTACGAGCAGTACTTC. This codes for CSVEEDRSYEQYF.

The genes are TRBV5-1 and TRBJ1-2, with D hard to call. Germline lookup yields CDR1 SGHRS and CDR2 YFSETQ. Trimming removed 0 bases at V and 4 bases at J, with 13 bases between. There are 15 residues in the CDR3. CDR3 amino acids: CASSLESSGSYGYTF. The DNA for the CDR3 is TGCGCCAGCAGCTTGGAGTCCTCGGGGAGCTATGGCTACACCTTC.

This sequence joins TRBV4-3 and TRBJ1-3; no definite D call. In germline, CDR1 is LGHNA, CDR2 YSLEER. This CDR3 spans 13 amino acids. V dropped 4 bases and J dropped 4 bases, with 8 bases sitting between them. In DNA, the CDR3 is TGCGCCAGCAGCCCTAGTTGGGGAAACACCATATATTTT. Its translation: CASSPSWGNTIYF.

The V gene is TRBV28, the J gene TRBJ2-6; no definite D call. The V gene's germline CDR1 is MDHEN and CDR2 SYDVKM. Trimming pared 5 bases from V and 5 bases from J, leaving 22 bases between. This CDR3 contains 18 residues. As DNA, the CDR3 is TGTGCCAGCAGTGCTGAATTTTTGACACAAAGTCGGGCCAACGTCCTGACTTTC. It specifies CASSAEFLTQSRANVLTF.